The present T cell receptor beta chain was sequenced within a study of cytomegalovirus exposure and HLA in healthy donors. PCR involved 60 Vbeta and 13 Jbeta primers. Measured with immunoSEQ multiplex PCR; TCRdb has only the in-frame clones, and not every one. Of 210,000 or so clones listed, less than 85% are singletons. The CDR3 loop spans 15 amino acids. Germline V CDR1 and CDR2: SGHRS, YFSETQ. V lost 4 bases to trimming and J lost 7 bases; unmatched junction nucleotides: 7. Sequenced input: PBMCs. The receptor was derived from a man between 18 and 29 years old in good health and CMV-seronegative. The rearrangement uses TRBV5-1 and TRBJ2-1, with TRBD1 matching 11 bases. This chain's CDR3 is CASSLRDRGSNEQFF. CDR3 bases: TGCGCCAGCAGCCTCCGGGACAGGGGGAGTAATGAGCAGTTCTTC.